This T cell receptor (beta chain) was identified in a study of cytomegalovirus exposure and HLA in healthy donors. General observations from the study: Immune exposure was documented only through CMV serostatus.

Use of 60 Vbeta and 13 Jbeta primers characterized the PCR. The table came from immunoSEQ multiplex PCR; TCRdb's copy has only in-frame clones and leaves some out. The sample carries roughly 150,000 clones, approximately 76% recorded once. In regard to this clone: Its cognate antigen is unknown.

Germline lookup yields CDR1 LNHDA and CDR2 SQIVND (reference sequence). Unmatched junction bases numbered 12, after V lost 5 bases and J lost 5 bases. The CDR3 loop spans 17 amino acids. V gene TRBV19 combines with J gene TRBJ2-1; 10 bases match TRBD1. The specimen sequenced was PBMCs. The sequence was obtained from a woman aged 18 to 35 in good health and CMV-seropositive. CDR3 in amino acids: CASSPRTGGLVDNEQFF. CDR3 DNA sequence: TGTGCCAGTAGTCCGAGGACAGGGGGATTAGTGGACAATGAGCAGTTCTTC.